The 23 T cell receptor beta chains below come from one sample, sequenced in a study of cytomegalovirus exposure and HLA in healthy donors. Primers included in the PCR were 60 Vbeta and 13 Jbeta primers. Profiling relied on immunoSEQ multiplex PCR, and the TCRdb table lists in-frame clones only, not all of them. The data contain 90,000 to 130,000 clones, about 73% of them seen just once; the ten biggest clones take up around 1.2%. The specimen sequenced was PBMCs. These receptors originate from a woman between 25 and 40 years old in good health and CMV-seronegative.

J is TRBJ2-4 and V is TRBV5-6; D remains unclear. CDR1 SGHDT and CDR2 YYEEEE come from the germline V gene. V was clipped by 0 bases and J by 5 bases, with 6 bases between them. This CDR3 region has 13 residues. Here the CDR3 reads CASSLGLENIQYF. CDR3 nucleotides: TGTGCCAGCAGCTTGGGTCTCGAAAACATTCAGTACTTC.

This chain connects TRBV9 to TRBJ2-4; perhaps TRBD2 as D (6 bases). The CDR3 loop spans 15 amino acids. Trimming removed 0 bases at V and 7 bases at J, with 14 bases between. From germline, CDR1 is SGDLS and CDR2 YYNGEE. The CDR3 nucleotides read TGTGCCAGCAGCGTAGAAGACTCCCGGGGGAACATTCAGTACTTC. It is translated as CASSVEDSRGNIQYF.

This chain uses TRBV7-9 with TRBJ1-1, with D maybe TRBD1 (5 bases). V gave up 8 bases and J gave up 5 bases, with 18 bases separating them. Germline loops: CDR1 SEHNR, CDR2 FQNEAQ (reference sequence). CDR3 length: 14 residues. CDR3 in amino acids: CASDAAGGETEAFF. CDR3 coding DNA: TGTGCCAGCGACGCGGCGGGGGGAGAGACTGAAGCTTTCTTT.

The V gene is TRBV28, the J gene TRBJ2-3, with D perhaps matching TRBD2 (6 bases). V shed 2 bases and J shed 3 bases, with 9 bases lying between them. This CDR3 has 14 amino acids. Germline lookup yields CDR1 MDHEN and CDR2 SYDVKM. Here the CDR3 DNA reads TGTGCCAGCAGTTTAGGCGGGAAGACAGATACGCAGTATTTT. This sequence encodes CASSLGGKTDTQYF.

The CDR3 region has the DNA TGTGCCAGCAGCTACGACAGGTTGAGAGAGACCCAGTACTTC. Encoded protein: CASSYDRLRETQYF. The chain is built from TRBV5-6 and TRBJ2-5; D may be TRBD1 (6 bases). The CDR3 length is 14 residues. The germline V gene encodes CDR1 SGHDT and CDR2 YYEEEE. Trimming took 3 bases from V and 4 from J, leaving 13 bases between them.

This clone was found once. This sequence joins TRBV5-6 and TRBJ2-7; tentatively, D is TRBD1 (6 bases). In germline, CDR1 is SGHDT, CDR2 YYEEEE. The CDR3 has 13 amino acids. Trimming shortened V by 1 base and J by 5 bases, and 10 bases separated the two germline ends. The CDR3 DNA reads as TGTGCCAGCAGCTTGTTACAGGGCGACGAGCAGTACTTC. Encoded protein: CASSLLQGDEQYF.

J is TRBJ2-7 and V is TRBV25-1; a weak D match, TRBD2 (6 bases). This CDR3 spans 14 amino acids. Trimming took off 0 bases at V and 7 bases at J, with 13 bases between the two ends. CDR1 and CDR2 (germline): MGHDK, SYGVNS. CDR3 residues: CASSEYASEEEQYF. The CDR3 DNA is TGTGCCAGCAGTGAATATGCTAGCGAAGAGGAGCAGTACTTC.

The genes are TRBV7-9 and TRBJ1-5; the match to TRBD1 covers 7 bases. Trimming removed 6 bases from V and 7 bases from J; junction bases left unmatched: 9. This CDR3 region has 14 residues. CDR1 is SEHNR and CDR2 is FQNEAQ in the germline V gene (reference sequence). Here the CDR3 DNA reads TGTGCCAGCAGTTTTACGGGACAGAACCAGCCCCAGCATTTT. Encoded protein: CASSFTGQNQPQHF.

The J gene is TRBJ2-7, the V gene TRBV19; possible D gene TRBD1, 5 bases. Germline CDR1 reads LNHDA; CDR2 reads SQIVND (reference sequence). The V gene lost 5 bases and the J gene lost 2 bases, with 13 bases spanning the gap. This CDR3 comprises 14 residues. The CDR3 reads CASSSRTQPYEQYF. The CDR3 DNA reads TGTGCCAGTAGTTCCCGGACACAGCCCTACGAGCAGTACTTC.

CDR3 in DNA: TGCGCCAGCAGCCAAGATCCGGGGGGGGTAGATACGCAGTATTTT. Translated: CASSQDPGGVDTQYF. J is TRBJ2-3 and V is TRBV4-3; 8 bases align to TRBD2. The germline CDR1 and CDR2 sequences are LGHNA and YSLEER. This CDR3 contains 15 residues. V lost 0 bases to trimming and J lost 5 bases; unmatched junction nucleotides: 4.

The chain carries TRBV7-9 and TRBJ1-1, with TRBD1 identical over 8 bases. V gave up 5 bases and J gave up 3 bases; unmatched junction bases: 5. CDR1 and CDR2 (germline): SEHNR, FQNEAQ (reference sequence). This CDR3 has 14 residues. CDR3 coding DNA: TGTGCCAGCAGCGACCGACAGGGGCACACTGAAGCTTTCTTT. Translating gives CASSDRQGHTEAFF.

This clone was counted only a few times. The chain uses TRBV6-5 and TRBJ2-7; D may be TRBD1 (5 bases). Trimming pared 8 bases from V and 5 bases from J, leaving 19 bases between. Per germline, CDR1 MNHEY and CDR2 SVGAGI. The length of the CDR3 is 14 residues. CDR3 coding DNA: TGTGCCAGCGAACGGTTAGGCAGGGCCAACGAGCAGTACTTC. This encodes CASERLGRANEQYF.

The count of this clone is one. The chain couples TRBV6-1 to TRBJ1-1; TRBD1 matches 8 bases. Germline V gives CDR1 MNHNS, CDR2 SASEGT. This CDR3 has 16 amino acids. With V trimmed by 3 bases and J by 6 bases, 12 bases remained unmatched. CDR3 bases: TGTGCCAGCAGTGATGCCCCCTGGACAGGGTTTTCTGAAGCTTTCTTT. This translates into CASSDAPWTGFSEAFF.

V and J are TRBV7-9 and TRBJ1-2; the match to TRBD1 covers 7 bases. The CDR3 covers 14 residues. The germline V gene has CDR1 SEHNR and CDR2 FQNEAQ (reference sequence). With V trimmed by 0 bases and J by 8 bases, 6 bases remained unmatched. The CDR3: CASSLALGGQGYTF. Here the CDR3 DNA reads TGTGCCAGCAGCTTAGCGCTAGGGGGCCAAGGCTACACCTTC.

The chain uses TRBV4-3 and TRBJ1-5, with a weak D call TRBD1 (5 bases). This CDR3 comprises 15 residues. V was pared by 0 bases and J by 6 bases, with 12 bases between. CDR1 and CDR2 from the germline V gene are LGHNA and YSLEER. This chain's CDR3 is CASSQDRGLSQPQHF. CDR3 DNA: TGCGCCAGCAGCCAAGATAGGGGTTTGAGTCAGCCCCAGCATTTT.

The chain has TRBV10-3 and TRBJ2-1, with 9 bases identical to TRBD2. CDR3 length: 13 residues. J was trimmed by 5 bases and V by 8 bases; bases with no gene match: 4. Germline loops: CDR1 ENHRY, CDR2 SYGVKD. In nucleotides, the CDR3 is TGTGCCATCGCGGGGGGGTATGACAATGAGCAGTTCTTC. Translated: CAIAGGYDNEQFF.

The chain carries TRBV29-1 and TRBJ2-1; TRBD1 might be the D (6 bases). With 3 bases removed from V and 2 bases from J, the gap between germline ends came to 11 bases. Germline CDR1 SQVTM, CDR2 ANQGSEA. This CDR3 comprises 14 residues. Written as DNA, the CDR3 is TGCAGCGTTGAGCATACAGGGCCCTACAATGAGCAGTTCTTC. Its protein product is CSVEHTGPYNEQFF.

The V call is TRBV10-3, the J call TRBJ1-1, with no clear D. The CDR3 sequence is 15 residues long. In germline, CDR1 is ENHRY, CDR2 SYGVKD. Trimming stripped 3 bases from V and 2 bases from J, with 13 bases between. CDR3 region: CAISEGKRLNTEAFF. DNA of the CDR3: TGTGCCATCAGTGAAGGAAAGAGGCTTAACACTGAAGCTTTCTTT.

Only a few counts were recorded for this clone. The J gene is TRBJ1-2, the V gene TRBV28; D unclear. The CDR3 spans 14 residues. V gave up 2 bases and J gave up 4 bases, with 11 bases separating them. The germline gives CDR1 MDHEN, CDR2 SYDVKM. The CDR3 coding sequence is TGTGCCAGCAGTTTAAATCACCGGGGCTATGGCTACACCTTC. Its translation is CASSLNHRGYGYTF.

The chain recombines TRBV28 with TRBJ1-2; D is undetermined. The ends were cut back, 3 bases at V and 5 bases at J, with 4 bases in the middle. The CDR3 runs 11 residues. Per germline, CDR1 MDHEN and CDR2 SYDVKM. CDR3 residues: CASSLAYGYTF. The CDR3 DNA follows: TGTGCCAGCAGTTTGGCATATGGCTACACCTTC.

The chain joins TRBV11-1 to TRBJ2-1, with TRBD2 matching 14 bases. The CDR3 loop spans 15 amino acids. Trimming took 5 bases from V and 4 from J; bases not matched to a gene: 1. From germline, CDR1 is SGHAT and CDR2 FQDESV (reference sequence). The CDR3 sequence is CASSRLAGGYNEQFF. CDR3 DNA: TGTGCCAGCAGCCGACTAGCGGGAGGGTACAATGAGCAGTTCTTC.

The V and J genes are TRBV21-1 and TRBJ2-7; TRBD1, the table's D call, was not compared with the DNA. TRBV21-1 is assigned pseudogene status. The CDR3 extends over 15 amino acids. The chain's CDR3 is CASSKEEPGRYEQYF. The CDR3 DNA reads TGTGCCAGCAGCAAAGAGGAGCCAGGGCGATACGAGCAGTACTTC.

The rearrangement uses TRBV5-4 and TRBJ2-2, with D possibly TRBD1 on 6 matching bases. Looked up from germline, CDR1 is SGHNT and CDR2 is YYREEE (reference sequence). With 1 base removed from V and 1 base from J, the gap between germline ends came to 11 bases. The CDR3 runs 16 residues. For the CDR3, the DNA is TGTGCCAGCAGCTTGCCGGGACAACTGAACACCGGGGAGCTGTTTTTT. Encoded protein: CASSLPGQLNTGELFF.